These 6 T cell receptor beta chains were all obtained from the same sample, sequenced in a study of blood T cells in healthy people across ages. A sample-barcoded 5' primer and a J-beta primer mix were used in a second PCR of roughly 7 to 11 cycles. A single record per CDR3 protein comes from TCRdb applying MiXCR to the 5' RACE reads. The sample holds about 570,000 distinct CDR3 sequences, approximately 26% seen once. The sample was also linked to a second study, of T cells of mothers and their children.

The sample taken for sequencing was blood. These receptors were collected from a boy aged 2 to 10 in good health.

The chain is built from TRBV20-1 and TRBJ1-5; weak D call: TRBD1 (5 bases). CDR3 length equals 16 residues. Trimming took 0 bases from V and 1 from J, leaving 13 bases between them. Germline lookup yields CDR1 DFQATT and CDR2 SNEGSKA (reference sequence). The CDR3 DNA sequence: TGCAGTGCTAGAGAGCAGGGTGTCCGGAGCAATCAGCCCCAGCATTTT. The encoded protein is CSAREQGVRSNQPQHF.

This clonotype was found a few times. The chain recombines TRBV5-1 with TRBJ1-2; no clear D gene. Germline CDR1 reads SGHRS; CDR2 reads YFSETQ. The CDR3 has 13 residues. Deletions cut 0 bases from V and 6 bases from J, with 9 bases between. CDR3 protein: CASSLGGIDGYTF. The CDR3 DNA follows: TGCGCCAGCAGCTTGGGAGGGATTGATGGCTACACCTTC.

This clonotype occurred a few times. The CDR3 DNA reads as TGTGCCAGTAGTCCAACATGGGGAAACAAAAACATTCAGTACTTC. This encodes CASSPTWGNKNIQYF. This sequence joins TRBV19 and TRBJ2-4; unclear D gene. From germline, CDR1 is LNHDA and CDR2 SQIVND (reference sequence). V gave up 5 bases and J gave up 3 bases, with 14 bases separating them. There are 15 residues in the CDR3.

J is TRBJ2-1 and V is TRBV20-1; the D call may be TRBD1 or TRBD2 (6 bases each). The CDR3 is made up of 11 amino acids. Germline CDR1 reads DFQATT; CDR2 reads SNEGSKA (reference sequence). The V end was cut by 6 bases, the J end by 9 bases, with 12 bases between. The CDR3 sequence is CSASEGGEQFF. CDR3 nucleotide sequence: TGCAGTGCGTCCGAGGGGGGTGAGCAGTTCTTC.

The table lists this clonotype with a few counts. The chain is built from TRBV29-1 and TRBJ2-2; D is perhaps TRBD1 (6 bases). Germline CDR1 reads SQVTM; CDR2 reads ANQGSEA. Trimming stripped 5 bases from V and 3 bases from J, with 7 bases between. The CDR3 has 12 amino acids. This CDR3 is CSVYRDTGELFF. CDR3 bases: TGCAGCGTTTACAGGGACACCGGGGAGCTGTTTTTT.

This clonotype was detected a few times. The chain has TRBV25-1 and TRBJ2-1, with D perhaps matching TRBD2 (6 bases). The V end lost 2 bases, the J end lost 5 bases, and 13 bases lay between the germline ends. CDR3 length equals 15 residues. Germline CDR1 MGHDK, CDR2 SYGVNS. This chain's CDR3 is CASSEPGLGNNEQFF. The DNA for the CDR3 is TGTGCCAGCAGTGAACCGGGACTGGGCAACAATGAGCAGTTCTTC.